Shown below are 22 T cell receptor beta chains from a single sample sequenced in a study of cytomegalovirus exposure and HLA in healthy donors. Amplification used 60 Vbeta primers and 13 Jbeta primers. The data were produced by immunoSEQ multiplex PCR, yet TCRdb's version contains in-frame clones alone and is incomplete. The sample has some 130,000 clones, more than 65% seen once. The specimen sequenced was PBMCs. Source of these receptors: a woman aged 55-70 years in good health and CMV-seropositive.

This clone appeared a single time. This rearrangement joins TRBV6-5 to TRBJ1-1; no clear D. Between the trimmed V and J ends, which lost 6 bases and 4 bases, there was a span of 18 bases. In germline, CDR1 is MNHEY, CDR2 SVGAGI. The CDR3 loop spans 15 amino acids. The CDR3 DNA sequence: TGTGCCAGCAGCCTAAACCCGTCGTATGGCACTGAAGCTTTCTTT. Translating gives CASSLNPSYGTEAFF.

V and J are TRBV21-1 and TRBJ1-5; TRBD1 is the table's D call, not checked against the DNA. TRBV21-1 corresponds to a pseudogene. This CDR3 is built from 17 residues. The CDR3 sequence is CASSDRDRISWVQPQHF. In nucleotides, the CDR3 is TGTGCCAGCAGCGACCGGGACAGAATTTCTTGGGTCCAGCCCCAGCATTTT.

This sequence joins TRBV10-3 and TRBJ1-2; 9 bases fit TRBD1. Per germline, CDR1 ENHRY and CDR2 SYGVKD. Germline trimming cut 6 bases from V and 0 bases from J; bases unmatched to any gene: 8. The CDR3 length is 16 residues. CDR3 region: CAISGTGQYTNYGYTF. The CDR3 DNA sequence: TGTGCCATCAGCGGGACAGGGCAATATACTAACTATGGCTACACCTTC.

On this clone itself: Because the CDR3 is missing its conserved closing phenylalanine or tryptophan, this is likely a read error. The V gene is TRBV19, the J gene TRBJ1-1; D is unresolved. The CDR3 is 18 amino acids. Looked up from germline, CDR1 is LNHDA and CDR2 is SQIVND (reference sequence). V lost 0 bases and J lost 1, with 18 bases in between. In DNA form, the CDR3 reads TGTGCCAGTAGTATAGATGTCGGGCCGGTAAGAGGGAACACTGAAGCTTTCCTT. Translating gives CASSIDVGPVRGNTEAFL.

J is TRBJ2-4 and V is TRBV6-1, with 9 nucleotides matching TRBD1. The CDR3 sequence is 15 residues long. CDR1 is MNHNS, CDR2 SASEGT, per germline. The V and J ends lost 6 bases and 1 base, in that order; junction bases with no gene match: 4. The chain's CDR3 is CASRGGQGAKNIQYF. CDR3 DNA sequence: TGTGCCAGCAGGGGGGGACAGGGCGCCAAAAACATTCAGTACTTC.

The V gene is TRBV4-1, the J gene TRBJ2-3; 8 bases map to TRBD2. The CDR3 spans 14 residues. Unmatched junction bases numbered 9, after V lost 0 bases and J lost 13 bases. The germline V gene encodes CDR1 MGHRA and CDR2 YSYEKL. The CDR3 protein is CASSQEIRGGSEYF. The CDR3 DNA reads as TGCGCCAGCAGCCAAGAGATTCGGGGGGGGTCGGAGTATTTT.

V and J are TRBV11-2 and TRBJ2-7, with 11 bases aligning to TRBD2. The J segment lost 2 bases and the V segment lost 1 base, leaving 1 base of the junction unmatched. This CDR3 is built from 15 residues. Germline-derived CDR1 and CDR2 are SGHAT and FQNNGV. CDR3 sequence: CASSLVLAGAYEQYF. The DNA for the CDR3 is TGTGCCAGCAGCTTAGTACTAGCGGGAGCCTACGAGCAGTACTTC.

J is TRBJ1-1 and V is TRBV11-2; TRBD1 matches 12 bases. This CDR3 comprises 14 residues. Per germline, CDR1 SGHAT and CDR2 FQNNGV. V lost 4 bases to trimming and J lost 8 bases; unmatched junction nucleotides: 5. This CDR3 is CASSSGTGGAEAFF. The CDR3 DNA reads TGTGCCAGCAGCTCCGGGACAGGGGGCGCCGAAGCTTTCTTT.

The rearrangement links TRBV19 to TRBJ1-2, with D possibly TRBD1 on 5 matching bases. In germline, CDR1 is LNHDA, CDR2 SQIVND (reference sequence). The CDR3 consists of 15 residues. The V gene lost 6 bases and the J gene lost 6 bases, with 20 bases spanning the gap. The CDR3 sequence is CASRMAGPLLDGYTF. As DNA, the CDR3 is TGTGCCAGTAGGATGGCAGGGCCCCTCCTCGATGGCTACACCTTC. Full variable domain (missing parts from reference TRBV19 and TRBJ1-2): DGGITQSPKYLFRKEGQNVTLSCEQNLNHDAMYWYRQDPGQGLRLIYYSQIVNDFQKGDIAEGYSVSREKKESFPLTVTSAQKNPTAFYLCASRMAGPLLDGYTFGSGTRLTVV.

The rearrangement uses TRBV30 and TRBJ2-4; D is unresolved. This CDR3 spans 14 amino acids. Germline CDR1 GTSNPN, CDR2 SVGIG (reference sequence). Deletions cut 0 bases from V and 3 bases from J, with 9 bases between. CDR3 region: CAWSVTYGKNIQYF. DNA for the CDR3: TGTGCCTGGAGTGTAACGTACGGCAAAAACATTCAGTACTTC.

The chain joins TRBV29-1 to TRBJ1-1; D unresolved. CDR1 is SQVTM and CDR2 is ANQGSEA in the germline V gene. This CDR3 has 14 amino acids. Trimming cost V 7 bases and J 5 bases, with 20 bases left between them. CDR3 sequence (DNA): TGCAGCGCCCGACGGGCCTCACTAGGGACTGAAGCTTTCTTT. Residues: CSARRASLGTEAFF. Looking up the rest from reference TRBV29-1 and TRBJ1-1 gives the full variable domain: SAVISQKPSRDICQRGTSLTIQCQVDSQVTMMFWYRQQPGQSLTLIATANQGSEATYESGFVIDKFPISRPNLTFSTLTVSNMSPEDSSIYLCSARRASLGTEAFFGQGTRLTVV.

This rearrangement joins TRBV5-1 to TRBJ1-2; D not resolved. This CDR3 is 15 amino acids long. Germline V gene sequence: CDR1 SGHRS, CDR2 YFSETQ. V shed 6 bases and J shed 4 bases, with 19 bases lying between them. The CDR3 DNA reads TGCGCCAGCACCTCAGACATCGGTCAGGTCTATGGCTACACCTTC. Its protein product is CASTSDIGQVYGYTF.

The gene calls are TRBV5-6 and TRBJ2-6, with 8 positions matching TRBD1. This CDR3 has 16 amino acids. Germline V gene lookup returns CDR1 SGHDT and CDR2 YYEEEE. The V segment lost 3 bases and the J segment 4 bases; nucleotides outside the gene matches: 6. CDR3 residues: CASSSLTGAGANVLTF. The CDR3 DNA follows: TGTGCCAGCAGCTCACTGACAGGGGCGGGGGCCAACGTCCTGACTTTC. The full variable domain, with the rest looked up from reference TRBV5-6 and TRBJ2-6, is DAGVTQSPTHLIKTRGQQVTLRCSPKSGHDTVSWYQQALGQGPQFIFQYYEEEERQRGNFPDRFSGHQFPNYSSELNVNALLLGDSALYLCASSSLTGAGANVLTFGAGSRLTVL.

The gene calls are TRBV6-6 and TRBJ2-7, with D possibly being TRBD2 (6 bases). The CDR3 loop spans 13 amino acids. V was clipped by 7 bases and J by 1 base, with 11 bases between them. Germline assignment: CDR1 MNHNY and CDR2 SVGAGI (reference sequence). CDR3 amino acids: CASNNGGSYEQYF. The CDR3 nucleotides are TGTGCCAGCAACAATGGGGGGTCCTACGAGCAGTACTTC.

This clone was picked up one time. The chain links TRBV19 to TRBJ1-2; 9 nucleotides match TRBD1. CDR3 length equals 14 residues. Trimming took 1 base from V and 4 from J; bases not matched to a gene: 1. Per the germline V gene, CDR1 is LNHDA and CDR2 is SQIVND (reference sequence). The CDR3 sequence is CASSIATGGYGYTF. CDR3 nucleotides: TGTGCCAGTAGTATAGCGACAGGGGGCTATGGCTACACCTTC.

This clone was recorded only once. This chain links TRBV5-1 with TRBJ2-6; D remains ambiguous. Germline V gives CDR1 SGHRS, CDR2 YFSETQ. Trimming took off 4 bases at V and 0 bases at J, with 8 bases between the two ends. The CDR3 is made up of 15 amino acids. DNA for the CDR3: TGCGCCAGCAGCCGAGGAAGCTCTGGGGCCAACGTCCTGACTTTC. Its protein is CASSRGSSGANVLTF. The full variable domain, its missing parts supplied by reference TRBV5-1 and TRBJ2-6, is KAGVTQTPRYLIKTRGQQVTLSCSPISGHRSVSWYQQTPGQGLQFLFEYFSETQRNKGNFPGRFSGRQFSNSRSEMNVSTLELGDSALYLCASSRGSSGANVLTFGAGSRLTVL.

Details on this clone: Relative to the germline gene, one junction end is altered; a read error may explain this. The CDR3: CASSGGQGLNRIF. For the CDR3, the DNA is TGTGCCAGCAGCGGGGGACAGGGGCTCAATAGGATCTTC. The V and J genes are TRBV9 and TRBJ2-1; 10 bases align to TRBD1. Germline CDR1 SGDLS, CDR2 YYNGEE. The CDR3 is made up of 13 amino acids.

This clone was seen only once. The CDR3: CASSLEFSYNEQFF. CDR3 DNA sequence: TGTGCCAGCAGTTTAGAGTTCTCCTACAATGAGCAGTTCTTC. The chain uses TRBV6-5 and TRBJ2-1; D uncertain. The CDR3 has 14 amino acids. Trimming stripped 4 bases from V and 0 bases from J, with 7 bases between. Germline V CDR1 and CDR2: MNHEY, SVGAGI.

The V call is TRBV27, the J call TRBJ2-3, with 8 bases lining up with TRBD2. Germline V gives CDR1 MNHEY, CDR2 SMNVEV (reference sequence). The CDR3 loop spans 16 amino acids. With V trimmed by 7 bases and J by 1 base, 10 bases remained unmatched. The CDR3 bases are TGTGCCAGCACGCGGGCGGGGGGAGGACGCACAGATACGCAGTATTTT. Its translation: CASTRAGGGRTDTQYF.

This chain connects TRBV19 to TRBJ1-1; D ambiguous. In germline, CDR1 is LNHDA, CDR2 SQIVND (reference sequence). There are 12 residues in the CDR3. The ends were cut back, 6 bases at V and 4 bases at J, with 9 bases in the middle. The CDR3 bases are TGTGCCAGTAGCCGTATTAGCACTGAAGCTTTCTTT. It yields the protein CASSRISTEAFF.

The chain couples TRBV28 to TRBJ1-5; no clear D. Per the germline V gene, CDR1 is MDHEN and CDR2 is SYDVKM. The CDR3 loop spans 13 amino acids. V lost 5 bases and J 4 bases, leaving 9 bases between the germline ends. CDR3 coding DNA: TGTGCCAGCAGTAAACAGATTAATCAGCCCCAGCATTTT. Protein product: CASSKQINQPQHF.

The CDR3 reads CASSPRGSDTQYF. The CDR3 bases are TGTGCCAGCAGCCCCCGGGGGTCAGATACGCAGTATTTT. The genes are TRBV28 and TRBJ2-3, with D perhaps matching TRBD2 (6 bases). The V end lost 6 bases, the J end lost 4 bases, and 11 bases lay between the germline ends. This CDR3 comprises 13 residues. Germline-derived CDR1 and CDR2 are MDHEN and SYDVKM.